The 26 T cell receptor beta chains in this list originate from one sample, sequenced in a study of T cell responses to AZD1222 COVID-19 vaccine. Repertoires were generated with immunoSEQ multiplex PCR, while TCRdb's copy carries only in-frame clones and drops some. The sample lists approximately 110,000 clones, nearly 90% seen once, with around 4.5% in the top ten. The material was peripheral blood, obtained on day 0 of AZD1222 vaccination. Receptors originate from an adult in good health.

J is TRBJ1-1 and V is TRBV21-1; the D call of TRBD1 is as the table states it, not checked on the DNA. TRBV21-1 is marked as a pseudogene. The CDR3 length is 14 residues. The CDR3 loop reads CASSGGTENTEAFF. The CDR3 coding sequence is TGTGCCAGCAGCGGGGGGACAGAGAACACTGAAGCTTTCTTT.

The chain joins TRBV30 to TRBJ2-2; perhaps D is TRBD1 or TRBD2 (7 bases each). Between the trimmed V and J ends, which lost 5 bases and 5 bases, there was a span of 18 bases. CDR3 size: 15 residues. Per germline, CDR1 GTSNPN and CDR2 SVGIG (reference sequence). The CDR3 is CAWELSRGGTGELFF. CDR3 bases: TGTGCCTGGGAACTGTCCAGGGGGGGGACCGGGGAGCTGTTTTTT.

This clone appeared once. The CDR3 is CASSSWGSGNEQFF. As DNA, the CDR3 is TGTGCCAGCAGCTCATGGGGCAGCGGCAATGAGCAGTTCTTC. V usage is TRBV7-9 and J usage is TRBJ2-1, with D possibly being TRBD1 or TRBD2 (5 bases each). The CDR3 is 14 residues long. The germline V and J ends were trimmed by 4 bases and 6 bases, with 13 bases remaining between them. Germline CDR1 reads SEHNR; CDR2 reads FQNEAQ (reference sequence).

The V call is TRBV11-2, the J call TRBJ2-2, with a tentative D call TRBD1 (6 bases). This CDR3 spans 16 amino acids. CDR1 is SGHAT, CDR2 FQNNGV, per germline. The V end was cut by 6 bases, the J end by 4 bases, with 18 bases between. DNA of the CDR3: TGTGCCAGCAGGATCGCAGGGGCCGCCCTCACCGGGGAGCTGTTTTTT. Translating it yields CASRIAGAALTGELFF. The full variable domain, its missing parts supplied by reference TRBV11-2 and TRBJ2-2, is EAGVAQSPRYKIIEKRQSVAFWCNPISGHATLYWYQQILGQGPKLLIQFQNNGVVDDSQLPKDRFSAERLKGVDSTLKIQPAKLEDSAVYLCASRIAGAALTGELFFGEGSRLTVL.

The J gene is TRBJ1-2, the V gene TRBV28, with D possibly TRBD1 on 5 matching bases. Trimming took 11 bases from V and 4 from J, leaving 14 bases between them. This CDR3 is built from 12 residues. CDR1 and CDR2 from the germline V gene are MDHEN and SYDVKM. CDR3 amino acids: CAAGGVTYGYTF. In DNA, the CDR3 is TGTGCCGCGGGAGGGGTAACCTATGGCTACACCTTC.

This CDR3 reads CASGFVASGRNEQFF. CDR3 in DNA: TGTGCCAGCGGCTTCGTGGCTAGCGGGAGGAATGAGCAGTTCTTC. The rearrangement joins TRBV6-5 to TRBJ2-1, with TRBD2 matching over 11 bases. Germline CDR1 and CDR2: MNHEY and SVGAGI. The V gene end was trimmed by 8 bases and the J gene end by 7 bases; junction bases not matched to a gene: 10. CDR3 length: 15 amino acids.

The chain joins TRBV12-5 to TRBJ1-2; D unclear. This CDR3 contains 13 residues. CDR1 LGHNT and CDR2 FRNRAP come from the germline V gene. The V and J ends lost 4 bases and 5 bases respectively, with 11 bases between them. The CDR3 region has the DNA TGTGCTAGTGGTTCTAGTGGATCGTATGGCTACACCTTC. This gives the protein CASGSSGSYGYTF. The full variable domain, in which reference TRBV12-5 and TRBJ1-2 provide the parts outside the CDR3, is DARVTQTPRHKVTEMGQEVTMRCQPILGHNTVFWYRQTMMQGLELLAYFRNRAPLDDSGMPKDRFSAEMPDATLATLKIQPSEPRDSAVYFCASGSSGSYGYTFGSGTRLTVV.

The chain recombines TRBV11-2 with TRBJ2-7; TRBD1 aligns across 7 bases. The V segment lost 5 bases and the J segment 6 bases; nucleotides outside the gene matches: 7. Germline lookup yields CDR1 SGHAT and CDR2 FQNNGV. This CDR3 comprises 13 residues. The CDR3 loop is CASSPQTGSEQYF. CDR3 nucleotide sequence: TGTGCCAGCAGCCCCCAGACAGGGTCCGAGCAGTACTTC.

The CDR3 nucleotides read TGTGCCAGCAGCTTAGGGGAACGGGGTTCACCCCTCCACTTT. This gives the protein CASSLGERGSPLHF. This chain uses TRBV7-9 with TRBJ1-6; D is uncertain. This CDR3 is 14 amino acids long. V lost 1 base, J lost 9 bases, and 10 bases lay in between. Germline CDR1 and CDR2: SEHNR and FQNEAQ (reference sequence). Using reference TRBV7-9 and TRBJ1-6 for the parts outside the CDR3, the full variable domain is DTGVSQNPRHKITKRGQNVTFRCDPISEHNRLYWYRQTLGQGPEFLTYFQNEAQLEKSRLLSDRFSAERPKGSFSTLEIQRTEQGDSAMYLCASSLGERGSPLHFGNGTRLTVT.

This chain joins TRBV20-1 and TRBJ2-7; 7 bases align to TRBD1. The V segment lost 5 bases and the J segment 5 bases; nucleotides outside the gene matches: 3. This CDR3 is 11 amino acids long. The germline V gene encodes CDR1 DFQATT and CDR2 SNEGSKA (reference sequence). This CDR3 is CSAHTGDEQYF. The CDR3 DNA reads TGCAGTGCTCACACAGGGGACGAGCAGTACTTC.

This chain joins TRBV10-1 and TRBJ2-7; tentative D call: TRBD2 (6 bases). Germline V lookup: CDR1 WNHNN, CDR2 SYGVQD (reference sequence). This CDR3 spans 15 amino acids. V gave up 2 bases and J gave up 0 bases, with 11 bases separating them. DNA for the CDR3: TGCGCCAGCAGTGAGACGGGAGCGAACTCCTACGAGCAGTACTTC. Its translation: CASSETGANSYEQYF.

This chain connects TRBV11-2 to TRBJ2-5; perhaps TRBD2 as D (6 bases). Germline V gives CDR1 SGHAT, CDR2 FQNNGV. The CDR3 covers 13 residues. Trimming pared 6 bases from V and 1 base from J, leaving 9 bases between. The CDR3 DNA is TGTGCCAGCAGGTCGGGACTCCAAGAGACCCAGTACTTC. This sequence encodes CASRSGLQETQYF.

The CDR3 DNA reads as TGCGCCAGCAATCCCTGTAGGGATTCACCCCTCCACTTT. It specifies CASNPCRDSPLHF. The chain has TRBV23-1 and TRBJ1-6; no clear D gene. TRBV23-1 is labeled an ORF, and its function is uncertain. This CDR3 spans 13 amino acids. V was trimmed by 7 bases and J by 8 bases, leaving 12 bases between them.

The V gene is TRBV20-1, the J gene TRBJ1-1; the D is unclear. V was cut by 6 bases and J by 5 bases, with 7 bases left in between. Germline V gives CDR1 DFQATT, CDR2 SNEGSKA (reference sequence). The CDR3 has 10 residues. The CDR3 bases are TGCAGTGCCCAGACGACTGAAGCTTTCTTT. Amino acids: CSAQTTEAFF.

The chain links TRBV7-7 to TRBJ2-3; D possibly corresponds to TRBD2 (6 bases). The CDR3 spans 16 residues. The germline V and J ends were trimmed by 5 bases and 5 bases, with 20 bases remaining between them. Germline CDR1 reads SSHAT; CDR2 reads FNYEAQ (reference sequence). CDR3 in DNA: TGTGCCAGCAGCACCATTATTGGGGGAGGCCTAGATACGCAGTATTTT. It codes for CASSTIIGGGLDTQYF. Combining the CDR3 with reference TRBV7-7 and TRBJ2-3 gives the whole variable domain GAGVSQSPRYKVTKRGQDVTLRCDPISSHATLYWYQQALGQGPEFLTYFNYEAQPDKSGLPSDRFSAERPEGSISTLTIQRTEQRDSAMYRCASSTIIGGGLDTQYFGPGTRLTVL.

This chain connects TRBV4-1 to TRBJ2-5; 11 bases fit TRBD2. CDR1 is MGHRA, CDR2 YSYEKL, per germline. The CDR3 spans 16 residues. J was trimmed by 5 bases and V by 2 bases; bases with no gene match: 7. This chain's CDR3 is CASSQTLAGVVETQYF. The CDR3 bases are TGCGCCAGCAGCCAAACACTAGCGGGAGTGGTGGAGACCCAGTACTTC.

This rearrangement joins TRBV5-6 to TRBJ2-5; weak D call: TRBD1 (6 bases). Looked up from germline, CDR1 is SGHDT and CDR2 is YYEEEE. CDR3 size: 17 residues. V was shortened by 4 bases and J by 5 bases, with 24 bases between the two germline ends. The CDR3 spells CASSRGYRVEERETQYF. Written as DNA, the CDR3 is TGTGCCAGCAGCCGTGGGTACAGGGTTGAGGAGAGGGAGACCCAGTACTTC.

The chain is built from TRBV28 and TRBJ1-2, with 7 bases lining up with TRBD1. Trimming took 6 bases from V and 2 from J; bases not matched to a gene: 6. The CDR3 extends over 14 amino acids. CDR1 is MDHEN, CDR2 SYDVKM, per germline. The CDR3: CASSPQGQNYGYTF. CDR3 coding DNA: TGTGCCAGCAGCCCACAGGGACAGAACTATGGCTACACCTTC.

The gene calls are TRBV30 and TRBJ2-5; 12 positions match TRBD2. J was trimmed by 2 bases and V by 3 bases; bases with no gene match: 7. The germline CDR1 and CDR2 sequences are GTSNPN and SVGIG (reference sequence). The CDR3 spans 16 residues. The CDR3: CAWSAGTSGYQETQYF. CDR3 bases: TGTGCCTGGAGCGCCGGGACTAGCGGGTATCAAGAGACCCAGTACTTC.

This chain uses TRBV18 with TRBJ1-5, with D perhaps matching TRBD1 (6 bases). V lost 8 bases to trimming and J lost 0 bases, with 11 bases between them. This CDR3 contains 14 residues. Germline V gene sequence: CDR1 KGHSH, CDR2 LQKENI. DNA of the CDR3: TGTGCCAGCCAAGGACAGAATAGCAATCAGCCCCAGCATTTT. Amino acids: CASQGQNSNQPQHF. The complete variable domain, with remaining parts taken from reference TRBV18 and TRBJ1-5, reads NAGVMQNPRHLVRRRGQEARLRCSPMKGHSHVYWYRQLPEEGLKFMVYLQKENIIDESGMPKERFSAEFPKEGPSILRIQQVVRGDSAAYFCASQGQNSNQPQHFGDGTRLSIL.

This rearrangement joins TRBV5-1 to TRBJ2-2; TRBD1 agrees at 11 bases. CDR1 is SGHRS, CDR2 YFSETQ, per germline. CDR3 length equals 18 residues. J gave up 4 bases and V 0 bases, and 8 bases lay outside the gene matches. The CDR3 region is CASSLGAWTGGSTGELFF. The CDR3 nucleotides are TGCGCCAGCAGCTTGGGCGCCTGGACAGGGGGCAGCACCGGGGAGCTGTTTTTT.

V gene TRBV6-5 combines with J gene TRBJ1-6, with unresolved D. Germline V gives CDR1 MNHEY, CDR2 SVGAGI. V was cut by 1 base and J by 7 bases, with 8 bases left in between. The CDR3 has 14 residues. The CDR3 sequence is CASSYYLDNSPLHF. Written as DNA, the CDR3 is TGTGCCAGCAGTTACTACCTGGACAATTCACCCCTCCACTTT.

The chain uses TRBV12-3 or TRBV12-4 and TRBJ2-5; 7 bases match TRBD2. This CDR3 contains 13 residues. The trim removed 4 bases at V and 5 bases at J, leaving 4 bases unmatched. For the CDR3, the DNA is TGTGCCAGCAGTTACCCCGGGGGGGAGACCCAGTACTTC. Translating gives CASSYPGGETQYF.

The CDR3 loop is CASSSPQVVNTEAFF. CDR3 coding DNA: TGTGCCAGCAGCTCCCCACAGGTCGTGAACACTGAAGCTTTCTTT. This chain uses TRBV5-6 with TRBJ1-1; perhaps TRBD1 as D (5 bases). The CDR3 is 15 amino acids. Per germline, CDR1 SGHDT and CDR2 YYEEEE. Trimming pared 3 bases from V and 0 bases from J, leaving 12 bases between.

The CDR3 protein is CASSPQRTASPLHF. The DNA of the CDR3 is TGTGCCAGCAGCCCACAGAGGACAGCTTCACCCCTCCACTTT. The gene calls are TRBV5-8 and TRBJ1-6; possible D gene TRBD1, 6 bases. This CDR3 region has 14 residues. CDR1 is SGHTS and CDR2 is YDEGEE in the germline V gene. Trimming pared 4 bases from V and 9 bases from J, leaving 14 bases between. The whole variable domain, remainder taken from reference TRBV5-8 and TRBJ1-6, is EAGVTQSPTHLIKTRGQQATLRCSPISGHTSVYWYQQALGLGLQFLLWYDEGEERNRGNFPPRFSGRQFPNYSSELNVNALELEDSALYLCASSPQRTASPLHFGNGTRLTVT.

This rearrangement joins TRBV18 to TRBJ2-7; D not resolved. The germline V gene encodes CDR1 KGHSH and CDR2 LQKENI. The CDR3 loop spans 14 amino acids. V lost 6 bases to trimming and J lost 2 bases, with 14 bases between them. This chain's CDR3 is CASSLGTVAYEQYF. The CDR3 DNA is TGTGCCAGCTCCCTAGGAACAGTAGCCTACGAGCAGTACTTC.